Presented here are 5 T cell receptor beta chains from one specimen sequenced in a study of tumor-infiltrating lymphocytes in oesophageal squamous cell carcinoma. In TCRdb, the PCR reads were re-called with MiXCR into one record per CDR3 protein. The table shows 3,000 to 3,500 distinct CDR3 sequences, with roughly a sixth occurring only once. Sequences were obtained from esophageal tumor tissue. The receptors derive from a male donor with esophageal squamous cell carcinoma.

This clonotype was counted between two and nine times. As DNA, the CDR3 is TGCGCCAGCAGCTTGGCTCAGGGAGGCATGGGCTACGAGCAGTACTTC. Encoded protein: CASSLAQGGMGYEQYF. This sequence joins TRBV5-1 and TRBJ2-7, with D maybe TRBD2 (6 bases). Germline V gene sequence: CDR1 SGHRS, CDR2 YFSETQ. This CDR3 has 16 residues. The V gene lost 0 bases and the J gene lost 3 bases, with 16 bases spanning the gap. Full variable domain (missing parts from reference TRBV5-1 and TRBJ2-7): KAGVTQTPRYLIKTRGQQVTLSCSPISGHRSVSWYQQTPGQGLQFLFEYFSETQRNKGNFPGRFSGRQFSNSRSEMNVSTLELGDSALYLCASSLAQGGMGYEQYFGPGTRLTVT.

CDR3 coding DNA: TGTGCCAGCAGATTCCGCAGATACGAGCAGTATTTT. Protein sequence: CASRFRRYEQYF. This rearrangement joins TRBV12-3 or TRBV12-4 to TRBJ2-3; D remains unclear. With 6 bases removed from V and 11 bases from J, the gap between germline ends came to 15 bases. CDR3 length: 12 amino acids.

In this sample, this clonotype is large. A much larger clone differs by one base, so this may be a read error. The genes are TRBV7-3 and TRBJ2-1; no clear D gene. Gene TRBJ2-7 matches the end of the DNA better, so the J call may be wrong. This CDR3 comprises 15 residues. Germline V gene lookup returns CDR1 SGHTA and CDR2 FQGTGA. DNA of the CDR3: TGTGCCAGCAGCTTAGGGTCCAGCTCCTACAATGAGCAGTACTTC. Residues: CASSLGSSSYNEQYF.

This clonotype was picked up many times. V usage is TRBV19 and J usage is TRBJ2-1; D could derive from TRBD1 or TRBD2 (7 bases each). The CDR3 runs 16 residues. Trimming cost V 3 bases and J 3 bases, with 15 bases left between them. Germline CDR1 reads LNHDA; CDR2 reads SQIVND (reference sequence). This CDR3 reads CASSIGRGRVYNEQFF. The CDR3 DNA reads TGTGCCAGTAGTATTGGGAGGGGGCGGGTCTACAATGAGCAGTTCTTC.

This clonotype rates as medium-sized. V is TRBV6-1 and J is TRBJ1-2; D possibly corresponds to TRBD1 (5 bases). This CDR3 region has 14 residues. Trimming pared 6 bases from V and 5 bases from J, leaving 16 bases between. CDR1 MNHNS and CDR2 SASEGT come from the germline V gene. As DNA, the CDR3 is TGTGCCAGCAGAGACCGGGACTTACCATATGGCTACACCTTC. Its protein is CASRDRDLPYGYTF.